This T cell receptor (beta chain) is drawn from a study of technical replicates of blood from a handful of donors. Clones were sequenced by immunoSEQ multiplex PCR, and TCRdb holds only the in-frame ones, with some missing. This sample has more than 90,000 clones; 96% occur once, and the top ten carry approximately 0.2%. This CDR3 contains 14 residues. Germline CDR1 and CDR2: MGHRA and YSYEKL. V was clipped by 1 base and J by 5 bases, with 11 bases between them. The V call is TRBV4-1, the J call TRBJ1-1; perhaps TRBD1 as D (6 bases). This clonotype was sampled from a human donor in good health. Sample: T cells isolated from PBMCs. CDR3 nucleotides: TGCGCCAGCAGCCAAGGTAGGGGGAAAACTGAAGCTTTCTTT. Amino acid sequence: CASSQGRGKTEAFF.